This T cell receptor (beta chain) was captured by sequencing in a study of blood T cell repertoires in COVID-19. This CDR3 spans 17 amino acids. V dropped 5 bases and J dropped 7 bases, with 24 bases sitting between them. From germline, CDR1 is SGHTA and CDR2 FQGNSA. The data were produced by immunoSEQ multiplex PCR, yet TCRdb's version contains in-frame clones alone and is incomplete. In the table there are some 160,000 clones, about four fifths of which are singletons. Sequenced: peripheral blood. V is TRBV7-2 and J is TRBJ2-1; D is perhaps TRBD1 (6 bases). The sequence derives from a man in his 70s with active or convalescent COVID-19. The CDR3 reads CASSPRGQSKLKNEQFF. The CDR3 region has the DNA TGTGCCAGCAGCCCACGAGGACAGTCAAAACTCAAGAATGAGCAGTTCTTC.